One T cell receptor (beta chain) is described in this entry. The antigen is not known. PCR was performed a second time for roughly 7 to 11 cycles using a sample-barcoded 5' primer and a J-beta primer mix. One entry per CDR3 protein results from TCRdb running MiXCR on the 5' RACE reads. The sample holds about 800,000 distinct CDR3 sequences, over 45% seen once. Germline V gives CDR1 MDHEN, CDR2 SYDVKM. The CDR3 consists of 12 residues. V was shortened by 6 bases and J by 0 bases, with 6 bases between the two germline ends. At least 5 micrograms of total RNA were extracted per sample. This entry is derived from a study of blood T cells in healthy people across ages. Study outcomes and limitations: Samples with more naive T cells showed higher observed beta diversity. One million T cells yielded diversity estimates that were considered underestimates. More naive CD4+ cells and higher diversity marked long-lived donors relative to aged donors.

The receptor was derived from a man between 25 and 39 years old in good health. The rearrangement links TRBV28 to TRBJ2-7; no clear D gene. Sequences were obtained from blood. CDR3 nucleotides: TGTGCCAGCAGGCCTCGCTCCTACGAGCAGTACTTC. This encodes CASRPRSYEQYF.